This T cell receptor beta chain emerged from a study of T cell responses to AZD1222 COVID-19 vaccine. General observations from the study: Every sample of the repertoires postdated the peak T cell response.

The method was immunoSEQ multiplex PCR; TCRdb's version includes in-frame clones alone and lacks a portion of them. Here the sample spans about 35,000 clones, 86% being singletons. For this clone: The antigen remains unidentified.

The CDR3 runs to 12 residues. CDR1 and CDR2 (germline): GTSNPN, SVGIG (reference sequence). V was clipped by 1 base and J by 14 bases, with 12 bases between them. The sample was peripheral blood, taken 28 days after the second AZD1222 dose. This chain uses TRBV30 with TRBJ1-6; D call uncertain. This receptor was identified in an adult who received the AZD1222 COVID-19 vaccine. In nucleotides, the CDR3 is TGTGCCTGGAGTGCACAGTCGGAGACCCTCCACTTT. It translates to CAWSAQSETLHF. Drawing the rest from reference TRBV30 and TRBJ1-6, the complete variable domain is SQTIHQWPATLVQPVGSPLSLECTVEGTSNPNLYWYRQAAGRGLQLLFYSVGIGQISSEVPQNLSASRPQDRQFILSSKKLLLSDSGFYLCAWSAQSETLHFGNGTRLTVT.